These 26 T cell receptor beta chains originate from one sample sequenced in a study of T-cell reconstitution after alpha-beta-depleted transplantation in children. Unique molecular identifiers were incorporated when the TCRbeta library was constructed. TCRdb processed the PCR reads anew with MiXCR; each CDR3 protein has one entry. The table records about 240,000 distinct CDR3 sequences, more than 10% of them present only once. This sample comprised PBMCs from the stem cell graft donor, obtained from the stem cell graft. The receptor set was obtained from a human donor who donated a stem cell graft to a child with acute lymphoblastic leukemia.

At least ten counts were recorded for this clonotype. V is TRBV3-1 and J is TRBJ1-6; possibly TRBD1 for D (6 bases). The CDR3 is 14 residues long. The germline CDR1 and CDR2 sequences are LGHDT and YNNKEL (reference sequence). Deletions cut 4 bases from V and 10 bases from J, with 14 bases between. CDR3 DNA: TGTGCCAGCAGCCCCTCATCGGGGGGCTCACCCCTCCACTTT. This gives the protein CASSPSSGGSPLHF.

This clonotype was seen ten or more times. The CDR3 loop is CSARTGTYEQYF. CDR3 nucleotide sequence: TGCAGTGCTAGAACCGGCACCTACGAGCAGTACTTC. V is TRBV20-1 and J is TRBJ2-7; D is unresolved. This CDR3 spans 12 amino acids. CDR1 is DFQATT and CDR2 is SNEGSKA in the germline V gene (reference sequence). Trimming cost V 2 bases and J 2 bases, with 7 bases left between them.

The V call is TRBV10-3, the J call TRBJ2-2; 8 nucleotides agree with TRBD1. The trim removed 3 bases at V and 7 bases at J, leaving 7 bases unmatched. There are 15 residues in the CDR3. Germline V gene data show CDR1 as ENHRY and CDR2 as SYGVKD. CDR3 bases: TGTGCCATCAGTGATTCCGCAGGGGGCAGCGGGGAGCTGTTTTTT. Translated: CAISDSAGGSGELFF.

V usage is TRBV20-1 and J usage is TRBJ2-1, with TRBD2 matching 9 bases. V shed 6 bases and J 9 bases; nucleotides not matched to a gene: 15. This CDR3 contains 15 residues. Per germline, CDR1 DFQATT and CDR2 SNEGSKA (reference sequence). CDR3 in amino acids: CSAKSGAGGPSEQFF. CDR3 sequence (DNA): TGCAGTGCAAAATCTGGGGCGGGAGGGCCCAGTGAGCAGTTCTTC.

This clonotype was counted at least ten times. J is TRBJ2-2 and V is TRBV7-8, with TRBD1 identical over 7 bases. The V gene's germline CDR1 is SGHVS and CDR2 FQNEAQ. V was pared by 0 bases and J by 6 bases, with 4 bases of the junction left unmatched. CDR3 length: 15 amino acids. CDR3 DNA sequence: TGTGCCAGCAGCTTAGCAACAGGGGACGCCGGGGAGCTGTTTTTT. It specifies CASSLATGDAGELFF.

This clonotype has just a few counts. The chain employs TRBV6-2 or TRBV6-3 and TRBJ2-7, with D unclear. Germline V gives CDR1 MNHEY, CDR2 SVGEGT. V gave up 5 bases and J gave up 0 bases, with 5 bases separating them. This CDR3 region has 12 residues. CDR3 DNA: TGTGCCAGCAGTCAGCACTCCTACGAGCAGTACTTC. It codes for CASSQHSYEQYF.

This clonotype appeared many times. The chain combines TRBV10-2 with TRBJ2-3; 9 bases map to TRBD1. The CDR3 runs to 16 residues. CDR1 and CDR2 from the germline V gene are WSHSY and SAAADI. The J segment lost 5 bases and the V segment lost 4 bases, leaving 10 bases of the junction unmatched. CDR3 protein: CASSAIPGQGIDTQYF. CDR3 bases: TGCGCCAGCAGTGCCATTCCGGGACAGGGCATAGATACGCAGTATTTT.

This clonotype was picked up many times. This sequence joins TRBV7-2 and TRBJ2-7; D is unresolved. This CDR3 has 12 residues. Trimming left V 2 bases short and J 6 bases short, with 8 bases between. Germline-derived CDR1 and CDR2 are SGHTA and FQGNSA. The CDR3 spells CASSLNSPEQYF. The DNA for the CDR3 is TGTGCCAGCAGCTTAAACTCGCCCGAGCAGTACTTC.

The sample holds a few counts of this clonotype. The CDR3 nucleotides are TGCAGTGTCCAGGGGGCGGGGGGGCCGAATACGCAGTATTTT. Translated, it gives CSVQGAGGPNTQYF. The genes are TRBV20-1 and TRBJ2-3; TRBD2 is a possible D gene (9 bases). With 7 bases removed from V and 7 bases from J, the gap between germline ends came to 21 bases. This CDR3 has 14 amino acids. CDR1 is DFQATT, CDR2 SNEGSKA, per germline (reference sequence).

This clonotype was seen many times. This chain connects TRBV20-1 to TRBJ2-1; D call uncertain. This CDR3 has 13 residues. The V gene lost 5 bases and the J gene lost 6 bases, with 14 bases spanning the gap. Germline V gene lookup returns CDR1 DFQATT and CDR2 SNEGSKA (reference sequence). This chain's CDR3 is CSASPPNRNEQFF. CDR3 nucleotides: TGCAGTGCTTCCCCCCCTAACCGCAATGAGCAGTTCTTC.

In its sample, this clonotype was seen many times. The chain is built from TRBV20-1 and TRBJ2-5; TRBD2 matches 11 bases. Looked up from germline, CDR1 is DFQATT and CDR2 is SNEGSKA (reference sequence). V lost 0 bases, J lost 12 bases, and 6 bases stayed unmatched. The CDR3 totals 13 residues. CDR3 DNA: TGCAGTGCTAGAGATCTGATGACTAGCGGGGAGTACTTC. It encodes CSARDLMTSGEYF.

The sample holds many counts of this clonotype. The rearrangement uses TRBV19 and TRBJ2-2; D is tentatively TRBD1 or TRBD2 (5 bases each). Trimming removed 5 bases from V and 3 bases from J, with 10 bases in between. The CDR3 extends over 14 amino acids. Germline values: CDR1 LNHDA, CDR2 SQIVND (reference sequence). The CDR3 spells CASSERGYTGELFF. The CDR3, as DNA: TGTGCCAGTAGTGAGAGGGGCTACACCGGGGAGCTGTTTTTT.

The J gene is TRBJ1-5, the V gene TRBV18; no clear D gene. The CDR3 has 14 residues. Trimming took off 5 bases at V and 3 bases at J, with 11 bases between the two ends. The germline CDR1 and CDR2 sequences are KGHSH and LQKENI. CDR3 DNA: TGTGCCAGCTCATTGGACGGAGCCAATCAGCCCCAGCATTTT. Amino acid sequence: CASSLDGANQPQHF.

This clonotype was seen ten or more times. J is TRBJ2-4 and V is TRBV20-1, with 7 bases identical to TRBD2. Trimming cost V 3 bases and J 9 bases; bases outside gene matches: 11. CDR3 length: 14 amino acids. CDR1 and CDR2 (germline): DFQATT, SNEGSKA (reference sequence). CDR3 DNA: TGCAGTGCTAGCGGGAGTGGACTAGTCAGCATTCAGTACTTC. Amino acid sequence: CSASGSGLVSIQYF.

This clonotype was counted at least ten times. The chain couples TRBV4-3 to TRBJ1-1; D remains unclear. Trimming stripped 4 bases from V and 1 base from J, with 10 bases between. Germline V CDR1 and CDR2: LGHNA, YSLEER. This CDR3 comprises 14 residues. The CDR3 loop reads CASSRNMENTEAFF. The DNA of the CDR3 is TGCGCCAGCAGCCGTAATATGGAGAACACTGAAGCTTTCTTT.

This clonotype was counted only a few times. V gene TRBV6-2 or TRBV6-3 combines with J gene TRBJ1-2, with D possibly matching TRBD1 (5 bases). Trimming took 4 bases from V and 8 from J, leaving 14 bases between them. The CDR3 is 13 residues long. Germline V gene lookup returns CDR1 MNHEY and CDR2 SVGEGT. The CDR3 here is CASSLNRQGGYTF. The CDR3 nucleotides are TGTGCCAGCAGTTTAAACCGCCAGGGAGGCTACACCTTC.

About this clonotype itself: This may come from a read error, since a much larger clone is one base off. The chain combines TRBV27 with TRBJ1-1; D is uncertain. Germline V lookup: CDR1 MNHEY, CDR2 SMNVEV (reference sequence). The CDR3 has 18 residues. V lost 2 bases, J lost 2 bases, and 21 bases lay in between. The CDR3 DNA reads as TGTGCCAGCAGTTTAGAGGGCCCCCATAACAACTATAACACTGAAGCTTTCTTT. As protein: CASSLEGPHNNYNTEAFF.

In its sample, this clonotype was seen many times. The chain combines TRBV3-1 with TRBJ2-1; D call uncertain. This CDR3 has 12 residues. The germline V gene encodes CDR1 LGHDT and CDR2 YNNKEL (reference sequence). V shed 3 bases and J shed 6 bases, with 6 bases lying between them. The CDR3 nucleotides read TGTGCCAGCAGCCACCGACCCAATGAGCAGTTCTTC. Translation: CASSHRPNEQFF.

A remark on this clonotype: This could be a read error, since a much larger clone is one nucleotide away. The missing conserved phenylalanine or tryptophan at the end of this CDR3 makes a read error likely. This chain uses TRBV20-1 with TRBJ2-1; 13 bases line up with TRBD2. CDR1 is DFQATT, CDR2 SNEGSKA, per germline (reference sequence). The V segment lost 3 bases and the J segment 9 bases; nucleotides outside the gene matches: 5. The CDR3 is made up of 14 amino acids. DNA for the CDR3: TGCAGTGCTAGGACTAGCGGGGGGCTTAGTGAGCAGTTCTCC. Translating gives CSARTSGGLSEQFS.

Many counts were recorded for this clonotype. This rearrangement joins TRBV4-3 to TRBJ2-1; the D gene could be TRBD1 or TRBD2 (5 bases each). Germline loops: CDR1 LGHNA, CDR2 YSLEER. There are 15 residues in the CDR3. Trimming shortened V by 1 base and J by 2 bases, and 9 bases separated the two germline ends. The CDR3, as DNA: TGCGCCAGCAGCCAAGGGATGGGACCCTACAATGAGCAGTTCTTC. It yields the protein CASSQGMGPYNEQFF.

This clonotype came up many times. This CDR3 is CASRASPNTEAFF. The CDR3 bases are TGCGCCAGCAGGGCCAGTCCGAACACTGAAGCTTTCTTT. The chain is built from TRBV5-1 and TRBJ1-1, with D uncertain. Germline V gene lookup returns CDR1 SGHRS and CDR2 YFSETQ. V was shortened by 5 bases and J by 1 base, with 9 bases between the two germline ends. This CDR3 contains 13 residues.

This chain uses TRBV24-1 with TRBJ1-1, with TRBD1 matching over 7 bases. Germline CDR1 is KGHDR and CDR2 is SFDVKD. The V gene end was trimmed by 3 bases and the J gene end by 4 bases; junction bases not matched to a gene: 4. The CDR3 has 14 residues. The DNA for the CDR3 is TGTGCCACCAGTGATACGGGACAGAGCACTGAAGCTTTCTTT. This codes for CATSDTGQSTEAFF.

V gene TRBV5-1 combines with J gene TRBJ2-5, with TRBD1 matching over 12 bases. CDR1 and CDR2 from the germline V gene are SGHRS and YFSETQ. Trimming cost V 4 bases and J 4 bases; bases outside gene matches: 8. The CDR3 contains 16 residues. The CDR3 DNA sequence: TGCGCCAGCAGCCAAGGCGGGACAGGGGGCGGAGAGACCCAGTACTTC. This translates into CASSQGGTGGGETQYF.

This clonotype was counted at least ten times. The V gene is TRBV5-1, the J gene TRBJ2-3, with no clear D. V gave up 4 bases and J gave up 2 bases, with 17 bases separating them. From germline, CDR1 is SGHRS and CDR2 YFSETQ. The CDR3 sequence is 16 residues long. The CDR3: CASSRTFVDYTDTQYF. The DNA of the CDR3 is TGCGCCAGCAGCCGAACTTTTGTGGATTACACAGATACGCAGTATTTT.

This clonotype has ten or more counts. The J gene is TRBJ1-2, the V gene TRBV7-9; possibly TRBD1 for D (5 bases). Germline V gene data show CDR1 as SEHNR and CDR2 as FQNEAQ (reference sequence). This CDR3 comprises 14 residues. V was trimmed by 0 bases and J by 4 bases, leaving 9 bases between them. This CDR3 reads CASSLASGSYGYTF. The CDR3 region has the DNA TGTGCCAGCAGCTTAGCTTCAGGGTCCTATGGCTACACCTTC.

This clonotype has only a few counts. The J gene is TRBJ2-2, the V gene TRBV28; TRBD1 or TRBD2 may be the D gene (6 bases each). This CDR3 region has 12 residues. From germline, CDR1 is MDHEN and CDR2 SYDVKM. V dropped 6 bases and J dropped 6 bases, with 8 bases sitting between them. The CDR3 DNA sequence: TGTGCCAGCAGAGGGGGGCCCGGGGAGCTGTTTTTT. It yields the protein CASRGGPGELFF.